Presented here are 17 T cell receptor beta chains from one specimen sequenced in a study of breast tumors, draining lymph nodes, adjacent tissues. A single record per CDR3 protein comes from TCRdb applying MiXCR to the multiplex PCR reads. The table has more than 50,000 distinct CDR3 sequences, roughly 40% seen once. Material for sequencing was breast tumor tissue. The origin of the receptors is a female donor with breast cancer. Some clones in this sample may be carry-over from other donors' samples.

This clonotype was seen repeatedly, ten times or more. CDR3 amino acids: CASSRQGAAGNTIYF. The CDR3 bases are TGTGCCAGCAGTCGACAGGGTGCAGCCGGAAACACCATATATTTT. This chain links TRBV2 with TRBJ1-3; the match to TRBD1 covers 7 bases. The CDR3 sequence is 15 residues long. V lost 5 bases, J lost 4 bases, and 8 bases stayed unmatched. Per germline, CDR1 SNHLY and CDR2 FYNNEI.

The CDR3 reads CSARAETFLEQYF. CDR3 DNA sequence: TGCAGTGCTAGAGCCGAGACCTTCCTCGAGCAGTACTTC. The chain joins TRBV20-1 to TRBJ2-7; D remains unclear. This CDR3 has 13 residues. Germline loops: CDR1 DFQATT, CDR2 SNEGSKA (reference sequence). The V end was cut by 1 base, the J end by 6 bases, with 13 bases between.

This clonotype showed up many times. The genes are TRBV30 and TRBJ2-3; D unclear. Germline V gene lookup returns CDR1 GTSNPN and CDR2 SVGIG (reference sequence). Trimming stripped 0 bases from V and 1 base from J, with 8 bases between. The CDR3 spans 14 residues. The chain's CDR3 is CAWSVLERTDTQYF. For the CDR3, the DNA is TGTGCCTGGAGTGTACTCGAACGCACAGATACGCAGTATTTT.

In its sample, this clonotype was seen many times. One base away lies a much larger clone, so this may be a sequencing read error. The V and J genes are TRBV20-1 and TRBJ2-5; TRBD2 might be the D (7 bases). The V gene lost 8 bases and the J gene lost 5 bases, with 18 bases spanning the gap. The germline gives CDR1 DFQATT, CDR2 SNEGSKA (reference sequence). The CDR3 covers 13 residues. CDR3 region: CSTARGAAETQYF. For the CDR3, the DNA is TGCAGTACTGCCCGGGGGGCGGCGGAGACCCAGTACTTC.

The chain links TRBV2 to TRBJ2-3, with no clear D. V dropped 0 bases and J dropped 0 bases, with 7 bases sitting between them. CDR3 size: 15 residues. Germline CDR1 reads SNHLY; CDR2 reads FYNNEI. Written as DNA, the CDR3 is TGTGCCAGCAGTGAAGCCGGGTCTAGCACAGATACGCAGTATTTT. This encodes CASSEAGSSTDTQYF.

This chain joins TRBV29-1 and TRBJ1-4, with D uncertain. V lost 7 bases and J lost 10, with 16 bases in between. CDR1 SQVTM and CDR2 ANQGSEA come from the germline V gene. The CDR3 spans 12 residues. The CDR3 DNA follows: TGCAGCGCTGGAGAGGGTAGAGGAAAACTGTTTTTT. It encodes CSAGEGRGKLFF.

This clonotype was seen many times. This chain links TRBV2 with TRBJ1-6, with TRBD1 matching over 8 bases. The V segment lost 6 bases and the J segment 7 bases; nucleotides outside the gene matches: 8. The CDR3 loop spans 15 amino acids. Germline CDR1 SNHLY, CDR2 FYNNEI. CDR3 nucleotides: TGTGCCAGCAGGTCCAGGGGGCAGTTAAATTCACCCCTCCACTTT. Its translation: CASRSRGQLNSPLHF.

In its sample, this clonotype was seen once. The chain combines TRBV20-1 with TRBJ2-1, with 11 bases aligning to TRBD2. V gave up 3 bases and J gave up 3 bases; unmatched junction bases: 7. The CDR3 is 16 amino acids. CDR1 DFQATT and CDR2 SNEGSKA come from the germline V gene (reference sequence). CDR3 sequence (DNA): TGCAGTGCTAGCACCCCCGGGACTAGCGGCTACAATGAGCAGTTCTTC. Translation gives CSASTPGTSGYNEQFF.

This clonotype came up many times. The genes are TRBV20-1 and TRBJ2-4; D not resolved. The CDR3 totals 13 residues. CDR1 is DFQATT, CDR2 SNEGSKA, per germline (reference sequence). V lost 3 bases, J lost 6 bases, and 12 bases lay in between. This CDR3 is CSASSVDLNIQYF. The DNA of the CDR3 is TGCAGTGCTAGTTCTGTTGATTTAAACATTCAGTACTTC.

The gene calls are TRBV4-3 and TRBJ2-7, with 10 bases aligning to TRBD1. The CDR3 covers 16 residues. V was pared by 4 bases and J by 1 base, with 7 bases of the junction left unmatched. Germline CDR1 reads LGHNA; CDR2 reads YSLEER. For the CDR3, the DNA is TGCGCCAGCAGCCCTGACCGGGACAGGGGTTCCTACGAGCAGTACTTC. Encoded protein: CASSPDRDRGSYEQYF.

This clonotype was picked up many times. The rearrangement uses TRBV6-1 and TRBJ2-7; D remains unclear. Germline CDR1 is MNHNS and CDR2 is SASEGT. The CDR3 is made up of 13 amino acids. The V gene lost 3 bases and the J gene lost 7 bases, with 13 bases spanning the gap. This CDR3 reads CASSESRTKEQYF. The CDR3 DNA sequence: TGTGCCAGCAGTGAGTCCAGAACTAAGGAGCAGTACTTC.

The chain combines TRBV9 with TRBJ2-2; no clear D gene. The germline V gene encodes CDR1 SGDLS and CDR2 YYNGEE. The CDR3 sequence is 13 residues long. V was shortened by 0 bases and J by 5 bases, with 5 bases between the two germline ends. DNA of the CDR3: TGTGCCAGCAGCGTAGGTGTTACCGGGGAGCTGTTTTTT. Residues: CASSVGVTGELFF.

This clonotype has at least ten counts. V usage is TRBV27 and J usage is TRBJ2-3; unclear D gene. Germline values: CDR1 MNHEY, CDR2 SMNVEV (reference sequence). The CDR3 runs 14 residues. The ends were cut back, 5 bases at V and 4 bases at J, with 13 bases in the middle. CDR3 nucleotides: TGTGCCAGCAGTCCCCGGTCTCCGCCAGATACGCAGTATTTT. Its translation is CASSPRSPPDTQYF.

On this clonotype: This may stem from a read error, because a much larger clone lies one nucleotide away. This chain uses TRBV4-1 with TRBJ2-4; 8 positions agree with TRBD2. This CDR3 comprises 19 residues. The germline V gene has CDR1 MGHRA and CDR2 YSYEKL. The ends lost 2 bases at V and 0 bases at J; junction bases unmatched: 12. CDR3 residues: CASSQLITSGLVAKNIQYF. CDR3 nucleotides: TGCGCCAGCAGCCAACTCATCACTAGCGGCCTTGTAGCCAAAAACATTCAGTACTTC.

This clonotype was seen just once. The CDR3 coding sequence is TGCAGTGCTAGAGAAGTAAGGGACCCTATTGGCTACACCTTC. Its translation is CSAREVRDPIGYTF. V is TRBV20-1 and J is TRBJ1-2, with D tentatively TRBD1 (5 bases). Between the trimmed V and J ends, which lost 0 bases and 7 bases, there was a span of 15 bases. This CDR3 is built from 14 residues. CDR1 is DFQATT, CDR2 SNEGSKA, per germline (reference sequence).

This clonotype was picked up many times. The chain recombines TRBV7-8 with TRBJ1-5, with D hard to call. Germline CDR1 reads SGHVS; CDR2 reads FQNEAQ. V lost 2 bases and J lost 9, with 8 bases in between. The CDR3 spans 12 residues. The DNA for the CDR3 is TGTGCCAGCAGCTTATCGTGGTGGCCCCAGCATTTT. Translating gives CASSLSWWPQHF.

The gene calls are TRBV2 and TRBJ2-7; D unclear. This CDR3 contains 14 residues. CDR1 SNHLY and CDR2 FYNNEI come from the germline V gene. Trimming stripped 6 bases from V and 7 bases from J, with 19 bases between. The CDR3 protein is CASRRKGEGYEQYF. CDR3 in DNA: TGTGCCAGCAGGAGAAAGGGTGAAGGATATGAGCAGTACTTC.